This T cell receptor beta chain comes out of a study of blood T cell repertoires in COVID-19. Only in-frame clones appear in the TCRdb table, and some are missing; sequencing was by immunoSEQ multiplex PCR. The table records 250,000 to 300,000 clones, about 85% of them present only once. The CDR3 runs to 14 residues. V lost 5 bases, J lost 3 bases, and 3 bases stayed unmatched. Germline V gene data show CDR1 as SQVTM and CDR2 as ANQGSEA. Source material: peripheral blood. The sequence came from a woman aged 45 to 65 who had recovered from COVID-19. The chain couples TRBV29-1 to TRBJ2-1; TRBD1 matches 11 bases. The CDR3 loop is CSVWGTGGYNEQFF. Written as DNA, the CDR3 is TGCAGCGTTTGGGGGACAGGGGGCTACAATGAGCAGTTCTTC.